This T cell receptor (beta chain) appears in the sequencing data of a study of blood T cell repertoires in COVID-19. Clones were read by immunoSEQ multiplex PCR, and TCRdb kept only the in-frame ones, dropping some. This table holds some 400,000 clones, about 90% found once. V shed 3 bases and J 2 bases; nucleotides not matched to a gene: 9. Germline values: CDR1 SGHRS, CDR2 YFSETQ. This CDR3 region has 19 residues. The V gene is TRBV5-1, the J gene TRBJ2-3; 16 nucleotides line up with TRBD2. Sequenced input: PBMCs or T cells enriched from blood (not recorded which). The clonotype originates from a man aged 25-40 years who had recovered from COVID-19. Here the CDR3 reads CASSWPPGTSGGVTDTQYF. The CDR3 DNA sequence: TGCGCCAGCAGCTGGCCCCCCGGGACTAGCGGGGGGGTCACAGATACGCAGTATTTT.